This T cell receptor (beta chain) was obtained from a study of cytomegalovirus exposure and HLA in healthy donors. Primers for the PCR totalled 60 Vbeta and 13 Jbeta. Clones were sequenced by immunoSEQ multiplex PCR, and TCRdb holds only the in-frame ones, with some missing. Here the sample spans approximately 130,000 clones, around four fifths being singletons. Whole-study findings and limits: A later analysis found TCR association rates differed by HLA locus, highest for DRB1 and lowest for HLA-C. A list of about 180 TCR beta chains associated with cytomegalovirus was given.

Donors sampled were nominally healthy, though unrecorded immune exposures were likely. For this clone: Antigen specificity is unknown.

The CDR3 runs to 17 residues. The germline V gene has CDR1 SGHDN and CDR2 FVKESK. Unmatched junction bases numbered 12, after V lost 2 bases and J lost 4 bases. V gene TRBV14 combines with J gene TRBJ1-2, with 8 bases fitting TRBD1. Sequencing used PBMCs. The sequence was obtained from a man in his forties or fifties in good health and CMV-seronegative. Written as DNA, the CDR3 is TGTGCCAGCAGCCAACGAGGTGCGGCAGGGGGCTTCTATGGCTACACCTTC. Translating it yields CASSQRGAAGGFYGYTF.